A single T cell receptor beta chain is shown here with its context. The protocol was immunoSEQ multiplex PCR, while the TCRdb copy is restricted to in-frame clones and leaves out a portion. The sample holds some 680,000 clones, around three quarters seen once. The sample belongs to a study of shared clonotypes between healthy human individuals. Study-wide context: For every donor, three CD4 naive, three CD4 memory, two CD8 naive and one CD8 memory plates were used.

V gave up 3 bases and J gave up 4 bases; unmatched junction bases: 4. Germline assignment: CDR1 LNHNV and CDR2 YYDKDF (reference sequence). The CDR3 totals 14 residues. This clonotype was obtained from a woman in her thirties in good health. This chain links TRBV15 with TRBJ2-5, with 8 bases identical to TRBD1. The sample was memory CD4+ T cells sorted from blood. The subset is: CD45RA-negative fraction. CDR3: CATSSGQGRETQYF. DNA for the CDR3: TGTGCCACCAGCAGCGGACAGGGACGAGAGACCCAGTACTTC.